Only one count was recorded for the clone carrying this T cell receptor beta chain. The source of the sample is a study of blood T cell repertoires in COVID-19. The wider study: COVID-19 samples, acute and convalescent, were from the United States, Italy and Spain. Nucleic acid was either cDNA or gDNA, and it came from T cells, B-cell-depleted T cells, or PBMCs.

The CDR3 totals 15 residues. Germline V gene data show CDR1 as SGHVS and CDR2 as FNYEAQ. The V and J ends lost 7 bases and 0 bases respectively, with 13 bases between them. Under the authors' procedure: Estimation of nucleated cell counts relied on the amplification of reference gene primers. Using immunoSEQ multiplex PCR, the repertoire was profiled, and TCRdb retains in-frame clones only, with some absent. For V, J and clone size, that table is used; D and trimming come from the DNA. The data show about 170,000 clones, with 65% to 85% seen just once and approximately 11% held by the top ten. The rearrangement links TRBV7-6 to TRBJ1-3; D is unresolved. Sequencing input: peripheral blood. This TCR came from a man in his 70s with active or convalescent COVID-19. The CDR3 DNA reads TGTGCCAGCACCCTGGGCGCCAGCTCTGGAAACACCATATATTTT. This encodes CASTLGASSGNTIYF.